This TCR beta chain was retrieved from a study of cytomegalovirus exposure and HLA in healthy donors. Broader study findings: It was reported that the classifier diagnosed cytomegalovirus status with high specificity and sensitivity in both the original and validation cohorts. The dataset shows that most TCR sequences were rare, while some public TCRs occurred in many donors. The study flagged about 150 TCR beta chains as cytomegalovirus-associated.

Sequencing was performed with immunoSEQ multiplex PCR; in TCRdb, only in-frame clones are kept and a portion is missing. The sample lists about 110,000 clones; about 88% were seen once. As to this clone: What it binds is unknown.

The V gene's germline CDR1 is SNHLY and CDR2 FYNNEI. V dropped 8 bases and J dropped 3; count of bases not matched to a gene: 4. The CDR3 loop spans 13 amino acids. Input material: PBMCs. This chain connects TRBV2 to TRBJ1-1, with TRBD1 matching over 9 bases. This receptor was taken from a woman in her late teens or twenties in good health and CMV-seropositive. The CDR3 coding sequence is TGTGCCAGCGGGGGACAGGGTGACACTGAAGCTTTCTTT. Its translation is CASGGQGDTEAFF.